The clone carrying this T cell receptor beta chain was counted a few times. The antigen is unknown. 5'RACE primed at constant segments yielded TCR alpha and TCR beta cDNA libraries bearing sample barcodes and UMIs. TCRdb analysed the 5' RACE reads with MiXCR anew, one entry per CDR3 protein. The sample carries 450,000 to 650,000 distinct CDR3 sequences, about a fifth recorded once. This record belongs to a study of T-cell memory formation after mild COVID-19. Study conclusions and caveats: Within pre-infection memory, some responding clones were found, suggesting cross-reactive memory joined.

CDR3 length equals 14 residues. The V gene's germline CDR1 is SGHKS and CDR2 YYEKEE (reference sequence). The J segment lost 5 bases and the V segment lost 1 base, leaving 2 bases of the junction unmatched. The J gene is TRBJ2-7, the V gene TRBV5-5; 11 positions agree with TRBD1. The sample taken for sequencing was PBMCs or a T cell subset sorted from them (not recorded which). The sequence was obtained from an adult woman who had mild COVID-19 (a few samples of this study predate the infection). Cell type and time point are not known. CDR3 region: CASSLLGQGDEQYF. In nucleotides, the CDR3 is TGTGCCAGCAGCTTGCTGGGACAGGGGGACGAGCAGTACTTC.